These T cell receptor beta chains were read from a single sample in a study of cytomegalovirus exposure and HLA in healthy donors. This table comes from immunoSEQ multiplex PCR, and its TCRdb copy is limited to in-frame clones, with some not included. Here the sample spans tens of thousands of clones, 88% being singletons. Sequenced material: PBMCs. The receptor set was obtained from a woman aged 30 to 39 in good health and CMV-seronegative. Each CDR3 is given with its conserved first and last residue. D genes are given only for firm matches. The size entry is marked missing in some rows and otherwise reads once, few, many or a size class.

TRBV6-1,NA,NA,TRBJ2-7,12,CASSAWTNEQYF,TGTGCCAGCAGTGCGTGGACAAACGAGCAGTACTTC
TRBV2,NA,NA,TRBJ2-1,11,CASSRRPEQFF,TGTGCCAGCAGTAGGCGGCCTGAGCAGTTCTTC
TRBV15,NA,few,TRBJ2-3,16,CATSRDAASSPDTQYF,TGTGCCACCAGCAGAGATGCGGCAAGTTCTCCAGATACGCAGTATTTT
TRBV2,TRBD1,NA,TRBJ1-4,14,CASSLRDRDRGLPF,TGTGCCAGCAGCCTCCGGGACAGGGATAGAGGACTACCGTTT
TRBV18,NA,NA,TRBJ1-3,14,CASSSSWAGDTIYF,TGTGCCAGCTCTTCCTCCTGGGCCGGGGACACCATATATTTT
TRBV7-8,TRBD1,once,TRBJ1-2,17,CASSFLLGDSANYGYTF,TGTGCCAGCAGCTTCCTCCTCGGGGACAGCGCTAACTATGGCTACACCTTC
TRBV25-1,NA,once,TRBJ2-1,17,CASSEIPNTGSYNEQFF,TGTGCCAGCAGTGAAATCCCCAATACGGGCTCCTACAATGAGCAGTTCTTC
TRBV5-1,TRBD1,NA,TRBJ2-1,15,CASSLVTGGGNEQFF,TGCGCCAGCAGCTTGGTGACAGGGGGTGGGAATGAGCAGTTCTTC
TRBV28,NA,NA,TRBJ2-7,15,CASHHLGEDSYEQYF,TGTGCCAGCCATCACCTCGGGGAAGATTCCTACGAGCAGTACTTC
TRBV5-1,TRBD1,NA,TRBJ2-5,14,CASSRTGRQETQYF,TGCGCCAGCAGCCGGACAGGGAGGCAAGAGACCCAGTACTTC
TRBV5-6,NA,NA,TRBJ1-3,16,CASSFDRRRSGNTIYF,TGTGCCAGCAGCTTCGACAGGCGCCGCTCTGGAAACACCATATATTTT
TRBV6-6,NA,NA,TRBJ2-7,14,CASSTWQGTYEQYF,TGTGCCAGCAGCACGTGGCAGGGCACCTACGAGCAGTACTTC
TRBV19,NA,NA,TRBJ2-7,14,CASRPLGSSYEQYF,TGTGCCAGTAGGCCTTTGGGGAGCTCCTACGAGCAGTACTTC
TRBV12-5,NA,once,TRBJ2-7,12,CASSGVVGEQYF,TGTGCTAGTTCGGGGGTAGTGGGCGAGCAGTACTTC
TRBV23-1,NA,once,TRBJ2-7,15,CASSHPDSDPYEQYF,TGCGCCAGCAGTCACCCGGACAGCGACCCGTACGAGCAGTACTTC
TRBV7-2,NA,NA,TRBJ1-1,13,CASSLGAGVEAFF,TGTGCCAGCAGCTTAGGGGCAGGCGTTGAAGCTTTCTTT
TRBV6-6,TRBD1,NA,TRBJ1-5,14,CASSYRTGAQPQHF,TGTGCCAGCAGTTACCGGACAGGGGCGCAGCCCCAGCATTTT
TRBV10-1,TRBD2,NA,TRBJ2-1,15,CASSVHAGGYNEQFF,TGCGCCAGCAGTGTGCATGCGGGAGGGTACAATGAGCAGTTCTTC
TRBV27,TRBD1,once,TRBJ1-1,14,CASKADRRNTEAFF,TGTGCCAGCAAGGCGGACAGGCGGAACACTGAAGCTTTCTTT
TRBV15,TRBD2,NA,TRBJ2-7,18,CATSNRAASGMIIYEQYF,TGTGCCACCTCGAACAGGGCGGCTAGCGGGATGATTATCTACGAGCAGTACTTC
TRBV14,NA,NA,TRBJ2-5,13,CASSQTVQETQYF,TGTGCCAGCAGCCAGACAGTCCAAGAGACCCAGTACTTC
TRBV6-1,NA,NA,TRBJ1-1,11,CASSESFRPFF,TGTGCCAGCAGTGAATCATTCAGGCCTTTCTTT
TRBV9,NA,NA,TRBJ1-5,15,CASSEGGRVDQPQHF,TGTGCCAGCAGCGAGGGGGGGAGGGTTGATCAGCCCCAGCATTTT
TRBV28,TRBD1,NA,TRBJ2-7,15,CASSLPGTGVHEQYF,TGTGCCAGCAGTCTCCCCGGGACAGGGGTCCACGAGCAGTACTTC
TRBV12-5,NA,NA,TRBJ1-3,12,CASGVSESTIYF,TGTGCTAGTGGAGTTAGTGAGAGCACCATATATTTT
TRBV30,NA,NA,TRBJ2-1,15,CAWAEGQGPYNEQFF,TGTGCCTGGGCGGAAGGGCAGGGCCCCTACAATGAGCAGTTCTTC
TRBV13,NA,NA,TRBJ2-3,14,CASSRNRELGTQYF,TGTGCCAGCAGTCGGAACAGGGAGCTCGGTACGCAGTATTTT
TRBV9,NA,NA,TRBJ2-7,15,CASSLGWAGAYEQYF,TGTGCCAGCAGCCTCGGCTGGGCAGGGGCCTACGAGCAGTACTTC
TRBV21-1,NA,NA,TRBJ2-7,13,CASSLEGGHEQYF,TGTGCCAGCAGCCTGGAGGGCGGGCACGAGCAGTACTTC
TRBV7-2,TRBD1,NA,TRBJ2-7,15,CASSSRGRQSYEQYF,TGTGCCAGCAGCTCCAGGGGGCGTCAGAGTTACGAGCAGTACTTC
TRBV2,NA,few,TRBJ1-2,13,CATGVRGDYGYTF,TGTGCCACCGGCGTCCGGGGGGACTATGGCTACACCTTC
TRBV19,NA,NA,TRBJ2-1,16,CASRHDPTSSYNEQFF,TGTGCCAGTCGACACGACCCCACCAGCTCCTACAATGAGCAGTTCTTC
TRBV28,TRBD2,NA,TRBJ2-1,19,CASSSPPRPSGRSYNEQFF,TGTGCCAGCAGTTCACCCCCAAGGCCTAGCGGGAGGTCCTACAATGAGCAGTTCTTC
TRBV6-1,NA,NA,TRBJ1-2,14,CASSESGQGFGYTF,TGTGCCAGCAGTGAAAGTGGGCAGGGATTCGGCTACACCTTC
TRBV4-3,TRBD1,NA,TRBJ1-1,16,CASSQESGTGGPEAFF,TGCGCCAGCAGCCAAGAGTCCGGGACAGGGGGCCCTGAAGCTTTCTTT
TRBV27,NA,once,TRBJ1-1,14,CASSGFGRGTEAFF,TGTGCCAGCAGTGGGTTCGGCAGAGGCACTGAAGCTTTCTTT
TRBV5-1,TRBD2,NA,TRBJ2-2,18,CASSFGTSGRRNTGELFF,TGCGCCAGCAGCTTCGGGACTAGCGGGAGGCGGAACACCGGGGAGCTGTTTTTT
TRBV6-5,TRBD1,NA,TRBJ2-1,14,CASSYTGDYNEQFF,TGTGCCAGCAGTTATACAGGGGACTACAATGAGCAGTTCTTC
TRBV19,NA,NA,TRBJ1-2,15,CASSIGSSPNYGYTF,TGTGCCAGTAGTATAGGTTCATCCCCCAACTATGGCTACACCTTC
TRBV10-1,NA,NA,TRBJ2-2,14,CASRTDSNTGELFF,TGCGCCAGCAGGACGGACTCGAACACCGGGGAGCTGTTTTTT
TRBV7-3,NA,NA,TRBJ2-5,12,CASSYNGETQYF,TGTGCCAGCAGCTACAACGGGGAGACCCAGTACTTC
TRBV5-1,TRBD2,NA,TRBJ2-7,16,CASSLGFGTSPLEQYF,TGCGCCAGCAGCTTGGGCTTCGGGACTAGCCCGCTCGAGCAGTACTTC
TRBV18,NA,NA,TRBJ1-4,15,CASSLGAGRIEKLFF,TGTGCCAGCTCACTCGGGGCGGGACGTATCGAAAAACTGTTTTTT